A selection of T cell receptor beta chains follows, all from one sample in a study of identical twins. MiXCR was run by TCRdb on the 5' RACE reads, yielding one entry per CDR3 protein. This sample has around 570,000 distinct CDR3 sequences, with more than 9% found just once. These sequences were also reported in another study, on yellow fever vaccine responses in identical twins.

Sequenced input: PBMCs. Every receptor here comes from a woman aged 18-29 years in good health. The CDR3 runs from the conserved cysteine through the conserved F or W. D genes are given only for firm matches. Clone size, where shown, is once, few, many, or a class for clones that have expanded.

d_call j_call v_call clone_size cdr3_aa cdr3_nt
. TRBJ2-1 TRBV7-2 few CASSSEGRGEQFF TGTGCCAGCAGCTCGGAGGGCAGGGGAGAGCAGTTCTTC
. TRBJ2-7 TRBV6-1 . CASSRLGAPREQYF TGTGCCAGCAGTCGGCTTGGGGCCCCTCGTGAGCAGTACTTC
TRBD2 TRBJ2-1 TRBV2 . CASSEGTSGLSYNEQFF TGTGCCAGCAGTGAGGGGACTAGCGGCCTCTCCTACAATGAGCAGTTCTTC
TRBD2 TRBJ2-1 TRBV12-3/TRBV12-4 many CASSLGGRLAGGPNTYNEQFF TGTGCCAGCAGTTTAGGGGGTAGACTAGCGGGGGGCCCAAATACCTACAATGAGCAGTTCTTC
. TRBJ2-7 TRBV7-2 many CASSLVSDTYEQYF TGTGCCAGCAGCTTAGTTAGCGACACCTACGAGCAGTACTTC
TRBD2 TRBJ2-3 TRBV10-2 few CASSESVLAGGRSRDTQYF TGCGCCAGCAGTGAGTCGGTACTAGCGGGGGGGCGAAGCCGAGATACGCAGTATTTT
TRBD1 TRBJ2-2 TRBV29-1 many CSVDRGSTGELFF TGCAGCGTTGACAGGGGGAGCACCGGGGAGCTGTTTTTT
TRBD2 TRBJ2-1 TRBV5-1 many CASSSGTSGFYNEQFF TGCGCCAGCAGCAGCGGGACTAGCGGGTTCTACAATGAGCAGTTCTTC
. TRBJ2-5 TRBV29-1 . CSVVGGREETQYF TGCAGCGTTGTTGGGGGGCGAGAAGAGACCCAGTACTTC
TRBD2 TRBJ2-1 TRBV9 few CASSVSGGADEQFF TGTGCCAGCAGCGTAAGCGGGGGGGCCGATGAGCAGTTCTTC
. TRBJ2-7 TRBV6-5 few CASSYIQGGEQYF TGTGCCAGCAGTTACATCCAGGGTGGCGAGCAGTACTTC
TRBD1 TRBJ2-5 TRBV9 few CASSVGYRGRAETQYF TGTGCCAGCAGCGTAGGATACAGGGGAAGGGCAGAGACCCAGTACTTC
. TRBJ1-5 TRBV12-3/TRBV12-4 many CASSPRDGNRNQPQHF TGTGCCAGCAGTCCTCGGGACGGCAACCGCAATCAGCCCCAGCATTTT
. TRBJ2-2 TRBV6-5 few CASSWTRGSGELFF TGTGCCAGCAGTTGGACCCGGGGTAGCGGGGAGCTGTTTTTT
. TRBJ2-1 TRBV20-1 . CSARWENEQFF TGCAGTGCTAGGTGGGAGAATGAGCAGTTCTTC
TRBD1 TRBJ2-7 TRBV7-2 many CASSSTGAPPYEQYF TGTGCCAGCAGCTCGACAGGGGCACCACCCTACGAGCAGTACTTC
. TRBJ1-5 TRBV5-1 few CASSPTAGRSNQPQHF TGCGCCAGCAGCCCAACAGCGGGGCGAAGCAATCAGCCCCAGCATTTT
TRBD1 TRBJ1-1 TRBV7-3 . CASSPHRGQETEAFF TGTGCCAGCAGCCCCCACAGGGGGCAAGAGACTGAAGCTTTCTTT
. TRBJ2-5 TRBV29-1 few CSVDPHGGYETQYF TGCAGCGTTGATCCCCATGGTGGATATGAGACCCAGTACTTC
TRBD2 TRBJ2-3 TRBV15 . CATSSLAGDADTQYF TGTGCCACCAGCAGTCTAGCGGGGGATGCAGATACGCAGTATTTT
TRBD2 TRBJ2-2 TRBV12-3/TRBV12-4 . CASRASGGNTGELFF TGTGCCAGCAGAGCGAGCGGGGGCAACACCGGGGAGCTGTTTTTT
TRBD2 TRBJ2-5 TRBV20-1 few CSASLQGLAGQETQYF TGCAGTGCTAGTCTACAGGGACTAGCGGGACAAGAGACCCAGTACTTC
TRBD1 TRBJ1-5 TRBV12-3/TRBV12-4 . CASSARTGPSAQHF TGTGCCAGCAGTGCCCGGACAGGGCCATCAGCCCAGCATTTT
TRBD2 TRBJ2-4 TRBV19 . CASSIRLAGGPRNKNIQYF TGTGCCAGTAGTATTCGACTAGCGGGAGGCCCGAGGAACAAAAACATTCAGTACTTC
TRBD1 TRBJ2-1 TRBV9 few CASSADRVLGDEQFF TGTGCCAGCAGCGCCGACAGGGTTCTGGGCGATGAGCAGTTCTTC
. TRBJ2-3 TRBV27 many CASTARGADTQYF TGTGCCAGCACAGCTAGGGGGGCAGATACGCAGTATTTT
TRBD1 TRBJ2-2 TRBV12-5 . CASGLVLKTGVGLNTGELFF TGTGCTAGTGGTTTGGTACTGAAGACAGGGGTGGGCCTTAACACCGGGGAGCTGTTTTTT
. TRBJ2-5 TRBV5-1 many CASSSSGAQETQYF TGCGCCAGCAGCTCCTCAGGGGCTCAAGAGACCCAGTACTTC
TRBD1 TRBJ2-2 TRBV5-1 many CASSPRTGGWTGELFF TGCGCCAGCAGCCCCCGGACAGGGGGCTGGACCGGGGAGCTGTTTTTT
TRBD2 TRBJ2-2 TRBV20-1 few CSARPAGGNTGELFF TGCAGTGCTAGACCCGCGGGAGGAAACACCGGGGAGCTGTTTTTT
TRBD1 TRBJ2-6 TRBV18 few CASSSRTGGYQNVLTF TGTGCCAGCTCATCACGGACAGGGGGCTATCAAAACGTCCTGACTTTC
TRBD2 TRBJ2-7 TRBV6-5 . CASSSPGLAGDEQYF TGTGCCAGCAGTTCCCCGGGACTAGCGGGTGACGAGCAGTACTTC
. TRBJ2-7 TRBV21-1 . CASSKVAGVVFYEQYF TGTGCCAGCAGCAAAGTGGCCGGCGTAGTATTCTACGAGCAGTACTTC
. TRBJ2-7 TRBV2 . CASSGVHEQYF TGTGCCAGCAGTGGGGTCCACGAGCAGTACTTC
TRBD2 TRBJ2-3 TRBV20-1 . CSARSTLTREGVTDTQYF TGCAGTGCTAGATCCACCCTCACGCGGGAGGGAGTGACAGATACGCAGTATTTT
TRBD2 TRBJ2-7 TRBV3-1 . CACCQVSIGGATYEQYF TGTGCCTGCTGCCAAGTGTCGATCGGGGGGGCCACCTACGAGCAGTACTTC
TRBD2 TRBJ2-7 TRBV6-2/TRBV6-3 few CASTRLRLAGVIYEQYF TGTGCCAGCACCCGACTAAGACTAGCGGGAGTGATCTACGAGCAGTACTTC
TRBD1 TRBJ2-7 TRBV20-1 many CSATNDRGNSYEQYF TGCAGTGCTACCAACGACAGGGGCAACTCCTACGAGCAGTACTTC
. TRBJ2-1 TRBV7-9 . CASSLALGSGLTFEQFF TGTGCCAGCAGCTTAGCCCTAGGGAGCGGGCTTACCTTTGAGCAGTTCTTC
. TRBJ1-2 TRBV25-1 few CASRSRQHHGYTF TGTGCCAGCAGGTCGAGGCAGCATCATGGCTACACCTTC
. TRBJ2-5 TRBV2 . CASSASSQETQYF TGTGCCAGCAGTGCTTCAAGCCAAGAGACCCAGTACTTC
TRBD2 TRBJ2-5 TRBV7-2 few CASSRGTSGSQETQYF TGTGCCAGCAGCCGGGGGACTAGCGGGTCCCAAGAGACCCAGTACTTC
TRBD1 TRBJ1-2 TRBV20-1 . CSARDGTGGGYTF TGCAGTGCTAGAGATGGGACAGGAGGTGGCTACACCTTC
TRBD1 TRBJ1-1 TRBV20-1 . CSARSWTGTGSEAFF TGCAGTGCTAGATCTTGGACAGGGACGGGTTCTGAAGCTTTCTTT
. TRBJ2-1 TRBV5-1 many CASSLVQGGQGNEQFF TGCGCCAGCAGCTTGGTACAGGGAGGCCAGGGGAATGAGCAGTTCTTC
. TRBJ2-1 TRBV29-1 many CSAPGRIYNEQFF TGCAGCGCACCGGGACGGATCTACAATGAGCAGTTCTTC
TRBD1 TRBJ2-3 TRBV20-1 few CSATTDRGSTDTQYF TGCAGTGCTACAACGGACAGGGGGAGCACAGATACGCAGTATTTT
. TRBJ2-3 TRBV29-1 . CRVGTGTDVVDTQYF TGCAGAGTTGGCACCGGGACTGACGTTGTAGATACGCAGTATTTT
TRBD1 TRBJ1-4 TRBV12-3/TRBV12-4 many CASSGQGRTNEKLFF TGTGCCAGCAGTGGACAGGGGAGGACTAATGAAAAACTGTTTTTT
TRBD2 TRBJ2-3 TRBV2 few CASSDDLAGGADTQYF TGTGCCAGCAGTGACGATCTAGCGGGGGGCGCAGATACGCAGTATTTT
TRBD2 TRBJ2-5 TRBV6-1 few CASYERGGWETQYF TGTGCCAGCTATGAGCGGGGAGGTTGGGAGACCCAGTACTTC
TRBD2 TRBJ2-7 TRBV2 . CASRLSGAVREQYF TGTGCCAGCCGGTTAAGCGGGGCCGTCCGCGAGCAGTACTTC
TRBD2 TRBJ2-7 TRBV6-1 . CASRTSSGAYEQYF TGTGCCAGCAGAACTTCTAGCGGAGCCTACGAGCAGTACTTC
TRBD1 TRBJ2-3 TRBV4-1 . CASSQATGAGTDTQYF TGCGCCAGCAGCCAAGCAACAGGGGCTGGGACAGATACGCAGTATTTT
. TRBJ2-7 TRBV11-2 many CASSLGTPHLYF TGTGCCAGCAGCTTAGGGACGCCTCATCTGTACTTC
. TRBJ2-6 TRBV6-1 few CASKDSGANVLTF TGTGCCAGCAAGGACTCTGGGGCCAACGTCCTGACTTTC